These 16 T cell receptor beta chains were all obtained from the same sample, sequenced in a study of radiotherapy plus CTLA-4 blockade in lung cancer (dated by TCRdb to the late 2010s). Receptor amplification or capture employed the immunoSEQ multiplex PCR assay. This immuneACCESS table, as held by TCRdb, lists in-frame sequences with V and J called but not all clones. Of the missing ones, under half trace to an unresolved V gene in checked studies; the others have no known cause. The sample yields 55,000 to 80,000 clones; roughly 80% were counted once. The top ten hold less than 5.5% of the sample. The sequencing here drew on peripheral blood, taken from a patient treated with radiotherapy plus ipilimumab. Source of these receptors: a human donor with non-small cell lung cancer who had a complete response to radiotherapy plus ipilimumab.

V is TRBV7-8 and J is TRBJ2-7; no reliable D call. The CDR3 runs to 13 residues. Germline CDR1 reads SGHVS; CDR2 reads FQNEAQ. Trimming stripped 1 base from V and 4 bases from J, with 8 bases between. In nucleotides, the CDR3 is TGTGCCAGCAGCTTAGGGTGGGGATACGAGCAGTACGTC. Its protein product is CASSLGWGYEQYV.

With respect to this clone: The same CDR3 also results from other DNA sequences found in this sample. The CDR3 coding sequence is TGTGCCAGCAGCCAGGACAGTACCTACGAGCAGTACGTC. Protein: CASSQDSTYEQYV. The V call is TRBV11-2, the J call TRBJ2-7, with D perhaps TRBD1 (6 bases). CDR3 length: 13 residues. Trimming removed 5 bases from V and 2 bases from J, with 10 bases in between. Per the germline V gene, CDR1 is SGHAT and CDR2 is FQNNGV.

V gene TRBV10-3 combines with J gene TRBJ2-3; D is perhaps TRBD1 or TRBD2 (5 bases each). The CDR3 totals 15 residues. Germline V lookup: CDR1 ENHRY, CDR2 SYGVKD. Trimming shortened V by 3 bases and J by 0 bases, and 10 bases separated the two germline ends. The CDR3 DNA follows: TGTGCCATCAGTGACCCGGGGCCTAGCACAGATACGCAGTATTTT. This sequence encodes CAISDPGPSTDTQYF.

V and J are TRBV11-3 and TRBJ2-7, with 7 bases matching TRBD2. Germline V gene lookup returns CDR1 SGHNT and CDR2 YENEEA. After removal of 3 bases from V and 2 bases from J, the junction contained 7 bases not matched to a gene. CDR3 length: 15 amino acids. The CDR3 reads CASSFMGSGPYEQYV. The CDR3 DNA follows: TGTGCCAGCAGCTTTATGGGTAGCGGGCCCTACGAGCAGTACGTC.

This clone showed up just a few times. The rearrangement joins TRBV6-5 to TRBJ2-1; 10 positions match TRBD1. CDR1 MNHEY and CDR2 SVGAGI come from the germline V gene. Losses at the gene ends were 6 bases for V and 15 bases for J; bases not matched to a gene: 5. The CDR3 spans 11 residues. The CDR3: CASRTGGLPFF. CDR3 DNA: TGTGCCAGCAGGACAGGGGGCCTCCCGTTCTTC.

This chain joins TRBV18 and TRBJ1-4; 7 bases match TRBD1. Germline V lookup: CDR1 KGHSH, CDR2 LQKENI. The junction had 5 bases not matched to a gene; V was cut back by 1 base and J by 3 bases. CDR3 length: 16 amino acids. In DNA, the CDR3 is TGTGCCAGCTCACCACAACAGGGGCTGGCTAATGAAAAACTGTTTTTT. Amino acids: CASSPQQGLANEKLFF.

This clone was found a few times. V and J are TRBV7-2 and TRBJ1-2, with D perhaps TRBD1 (6 bases). The CDR3 spans 13 residues. Looked up from germline, CDR1 is SGHTA and CDR2 is FQGNSA. V was cut by 5 bases and J by 5 bases, with 12 bases left in between. The CDR3 DNA sequence: TGTGCCAGCAGCATCGAGACAGGTTATGGCTACACCTTC. It codes for CASSIETGYGYTF.

The chain joins TRBV18 to TRBJ2-7, with 7 positions matching TRBD1. Trimming took 2 bases from V and 2 from J; bases not matched to a gene: 6. Germline-derived CDR1 and CDR2 are KGHSH and LQKENI. The length of the CDR3 is 15 residues. Here the CDR3 reads CASSPGQAFPYEQYF. CDR3 nucleotides: TGTGCCAGCTCACCAGGACAGGCCTTTCCCTACGAGCAGTACTTC.

The rearrangement links TRBV19 to TRBJ1-5, with D tentatively TRBD1 (5 bases). Trimming stripped 7 bases from V and 2 bases from J, with 15 bases between. This CDR3 is built from 15 residues. CDR1 and CDR2 (germline): LNHDA, SQIVND (reference sequence). The CDR3 region is CASTSGQGGNQPQHF. The CDR3 coding sequence is TGTGCCAGTACATCAGGTCAGGGTGGCAATCAGCCCCAGCATTTT.

J is TRBJ2-7 and V is TRBV7-2; 7 nucleotides match TRBD1. Germline loops: CDR1 SGHTA, CDR2 FQGNSA. V was pared by 6 bases and J by 2 bases, with 10 bases of the junction left unmatched. CDR3 length: 15 residues. The DNA for the CDR3 is TGTGCCAGCAGTACCGGGTTAGGGGGCGCCTACGAGCAGTACTTC. Translated, it gives CASSTGLGGAYEQYF.

The chain couples TRBV7-8 to TRBJ2-7; unclear D gene. The CDR3 consists of 16 residues. Trimming stripped 1 base from V and 2 bases from J, with 15 bases between. Looked up from germline, CDR1 is SGHVS and CDR2 is FQNEAQ. The CDR3 loop is CASSLGNWQRTYEQYF. The CDR3 nucleotides are TGTGCCAGCAGCTTAGGAAACTGGCAACGCACCTACGAGCAGTACTTC.

In this sample, this clone turned up a few times. The CDR3 reads CASSEGGRDEQYF. CDR3 DNA: TGCGCCAGCAGTGAGGGGGGGCGTGACGAGCAGTACTTC. The V call is TRBV10-2, the J call TRBJ2-7; D might be TRBD1 or TRBD2, each matching 6 bases. V was clipped by 2 bases and J by 5 bases, with 10 bases between them. Looked up from germline, CDR1 is WSHSY and CDR2 is SAAADI. The CDR3 has 13 amino acids.

The chain uses TRBV9 and TRBJ2-2; no reliable D call. Per germline, CDR1 SGDLS and CDR2 YYNGEE. V shed 0 bases and J shed 8 bases, with 11 bases lying between them. This CDR3 comprises 14 residues. The CDR3 DNA reads TGTGCCAGCAGCGTAGGATACCAACCAGGGGAGCTGTTTTTT. Translated: CASSVGYQPGELFF.

This chain connects TRBV18 to TRBJ1-1, with 12 bases aligning to TRBD1. J lost 11 bases, V lost 6 bases, and 10 bases had no gene match. CDR1 and CDR2 from the germline V gene are KGHSH and LQKENI. The CDR3 loop spans 14 amino acids. In DNA, the CDR3 is TGTGCCAGCTCCCCCGGGACAGGGGGCGCGCGGGCTTTCTTT. The encoded protein is CASSPGTGGARAFF.

The genes are TRBV7-8 and TRBJ1-1, with D perhaps TRBD1 (5 bases). CDR1 and CDR2 (germline): SGHVS, FQNEAQ. The CDR3 is 16 amino acids. The V end was cut by 4 bases, the J end by 1 base, with 16 bases between. Written as DNA, the CDR3 is TGTGCCAGCAGCTCTCCTGGGGGAGTTCAGAACACTGAAGCTTTCTTT. Residues: CASSSPGGVQNTEAFF. Drawing the rest from reference TRBV7-8 and TRBJ1-1, the complete variable domain is GAGVSQSPRYKVAKRGQDVALRCDPISGHVSLFWYQQALGQGPEFLTYFQNEAQLDKSGLPSDRFFAERPEGSVSTLKIQRTQQEDSAVYLCASSSPGGVQNTEAFFGQGTRLTVV.

This chain uses TRBV18 with TRBJ2-7; 11 nucleotides agree with TRBD2. The CDR3 covers 13 residues. From germline, CDR1 is KGHSH and CDR2 LQKENI. The V gene end was trimmed by 5 bases and the J gene end by 6 bases; junction bases not matched to a gene: 3. CDR3: CASSGLAGGEQYV. In DNA, the CDR3 is TGTGCCAGCTCAGGTCTAGCGGGAGGCGAGCAGTACGTC.